The 19 T cell receptor beta chains listed next were all sequenced from one sample in a study of blood T cell repertoires in COVID-19. Only in-frame clones appear in the TCRdb table, and some are missing; sequencing was by immunoSEQ multiplex PCR. The sample carries approximately 490,000 clones, around 85% recorded once. The sample consisted of PBMCs or T cells enriched from blood (not recorded which). The receptors come from a woman aged 55-70 years who had recovered from COVID-19.

The chain joins TRBV12-5 to TRBJ2-7; 7 nucleotides line up with TRBD1. The CDR3 is 17 residues long. Trimming took 5 bases from V and 0 from J; bases not matched to a gene: 13. CDR1 is LGHNT, CDR2 FRNRAP, per germline. The CDR3 reads CASGPRPTGNASYEQYF. As DNA, the CDR3 is TGTGCTAGTGGTCCACGCCCGACAGGGAACGCCTCCTACGAGCAGTACTTC.

V and J are TRBV6-5 and TRBJ2-1, with 12 bases lining up with TRBD1. The length of the CDR3 is 14 residues. Germline loops: CDR1 MNHEY, CDR2 SVGAGI. V shed 6 bases and J 7 bases; nucleotides not matched to a gene: 4. CDR3 in DNA: TGTGCCAGCAGACCGGGACAGGGGGCTAATGAGCAGTTCTTC. Its translation: CASRPGQGANEQFF.

The chain joins TRBV9 to TRBJ2-7, with a tentative D call TRBD1 (6 bases). The CDR3 has 16 amino acids. CDR1 and CDR2 from the germline V gene are SGDLS and YYNGEE. V was trimmed by 4 bases and J by 3 bases, leaving 20 bases between them. The CDR3, as DNA: TGTGCCAGCAGCCCTCGTACAGGGTTTTTCAACTACGAGCAGTACTTC. Protein: CASSPRTGFFNYEQYF.

V and J are TRBV6-5 and TRBJ2-7; weak D call: TRBD2 (6 bases). Germline CDR1 and CDR2: MNHEY and SVGAGI. V lost 11 bases and J 6 bases, leaving 23 bases between the germline ends. This CDR3 spans 14 amino acids. For the CDR3, the DNA is TGTGCCGGAAATCGCGGGACGGGTTCCCTCGAGCAGTACGTC. Amino acids: CAGNRGTGSLEQYV.

This clone has just one count. The chain joins TRBV6-5 to TRBJ1-6; 7 bases are a match to TRBD1. Germline V gene sequence: CDR1 MNHEY, CDR2 SVGAGI. The CDR3 length is 14 residues. V trimming: 5 bases; J trimming: 6 bases; junction bases outside the gene matches: 4. The CDR3 sequence: CASSRQGINSPLHF. The CDR3 region has the DNA TGTGCCAGCAGTCGACAGGGCATTAATTCACCCCTCCACTTT.

DNA for the CDR3: TGTGCCAGCAGTTTTGCGCTGAACACTGAAGCTTTCTTT. Its protein is CASSFALNTEAFF. V and J are TRBV6-5 and TRBJ1-1; D remains unclear. Germline loops: CDR1 MNHEY, CDR2 SVGAGI. This CDR3 has 13 amino acids. V was pared by 4 bases and J by 0 bases, with 6 bases between.

This sequence joins TRBV9 and TRBJ2-2; 9 nucleotides match TRBD2. The CDR3 is 16 amino acids. Germline V gene data show CDR1 as SGDLS and CDR2 as YYNGEE. V gave up 0 bases and J gave up 4 bases; unmatched junction bases: 4. The CDR3 nucleotides read TGTGCCAGCAGCGTAGGGCTAGCGGGGATCACCGGGGAGCTGTTTTTT. Amino acids: CASSVGLAGITGELFF.

The rearrangement links TRBV29-1 to TRBJ1-1; TRBD1 might be the D (5 bases). V dropped 8 bases and J dropped 5 bases, with 15 bases sitting between them. Germline V gene lookup returns CDR1 SQVTM and CDR2 ANQGSEA. The CDR3 sequence is 12 residues long. CDR3 loop: CSTNRGKTEAFF. The DNA for the CDR3 is TGCAGCACCAATCGGGGGAAAACTGAAGCTTTCTTT.

V and J are TRBV20-1 and TRBJ2-5; the D is unclear. Between the trimmed V and J ends, which lost 6 bases and 5 bases, there was a span of 10 bases. The germline V gene encodes CDR1 DFQATT and CDR2 SNEGSKA (reference sequence). This CDR3 spans 11 amino acids. The CDR3 loop reads CSAILGETQYF. CDR3 bases: TGCAGTGCCATCCTCGGGGAGACCCAGTACTTC.

This clone was seen just once. This chain links TRBV3-1 (or the pseudogene TRBV3-2) with TRBJ1-1, with D tentatively TRBD1 (5 bases). This CDR3 comprises 16 residues. V lost 1 base and J lost 1, with 13 bases in between. Germline CDR1 and CDR2: LGHDT and YNNKEL (reference sequence). The CDR3 spells CASSQGAGLQNTEAFF. Written as DNA, the CDR3 is TGTGCCAGCAGCCAAGGCGCAGGGCTACAGAACACTGAAGCTTTCTTT.

The chain joins TRBV23-1 to TRBJ2-2; TRBD1 aligns across 9 bases. TRBV23-1 is filed as an ORF, its function uncertain. With 4 bases clipped from V and 3 bases from J, the junction kept 15 bases outside the gene matches. This CDR3 is built from 19 residues. Here the CDR3 DNA reads TGCGCCAGCAGTCCGCGGCCCCTGGACAGGGGAAGTGACACCGGGGAGCTGTTTTTT. Protein product: CASSPRPLDRGSDTGELFF.

V and J are TRBV5-6 and TRBJ2-3, with 7 bases aligning to TRBD1. Germline V CDR1 and CDR2: SGHDT, YYEEEE. Unmatched junction bases numbered 13, after V lost 2 bases and J lost 4 bases. CDR3 length: 17 amino acids. CDR3 nucleotides: TGTGCCAGCAGCTTCGACAGGGATCGGGTTATCGCAGATACGCAGTATTTT. Protein: CASSFDRDRVIADTQYF.

Only one count was recorded for this clone. V usage is TRBV4-2 and J usage is TRBJ1-5, with D possibly matching TRBD1 (6 bases). This CDR3 is 13 amino acids long. The germline V gene encodes CDR1 LGHNA and CDR2 YNFKEQ. The V gene lost 7 bases and the J gene lost 3 bases, with 10 bases spanning the gap. The CDR3 sequence is CASTQGPNQPQHF. The CDR3 nucleotides read TGTGCCAGCACCCAGGGGCCCAATCAGCCCCAGCATTTT.

This chain uses TRBV6-5 with TRBJ2-7; 12 positions agree with TRBD1. This CDR3 has 14 amino acids. The trim removed 2 bases at V and 12 bases at J, leaving 8 bases unmatched. Germline CDR1 is MNHEY and CDR2 is SVGAGI. Written as DNA, the CDR3 is TGTGCCAGCAGTTACCTGGGACAGGGGGCGGGGCGGTACTTC. Protein product: CASSYLGQGAGRYF.

The chain has TRBV5-1 and TRBJ2-3; D is perhaps TRBD2 (6 bases). Germline lookup yields CDR1 SGHRS and CDR2 YFSETQ. The V end was cut by 1 base, the J end by 0 bases, with 9 bases between. There are 15 residues in the CDR3. Written as DNA, the CDR3 is TGCGCCAGCAGCTTGTGGAGGGGCAGCACAGATACGCAGTATTTT. It specifies CASSLWRGSTDTQYF.

V is TRBV7-2 and J is TRBJ2-1; tentative D call: TRBD1 (6 bases). The V end was cut by 5 bases, the J end by 7 bases, with 15 bases between. The V gene's germline CDR1 is SGHTA and CDR2 FQGNSA. The CDR3 runs 14 residues. The CDR3 coding sequence is TGTGCCAGCAGCCCGCAAACAGGGACGAATGAGCAGTTCTTC. Its protein product is CASSPQTGTNEQFF.

The rearrangement joins TRBV4-2 to TRBJ2-1; 13 bases map to TRBD2. Germline lookup yields CDR1 LGHNA and CDR2 YNFKEQ. After removal of 5 bases from V and 9 bases from J, the junction contained 10 bases not matched to a gene. The CDR3 runs to 16 residues. CDR3: CASSSTGTSGEPEQFF. CDR3 sequence (DNA): TGTGCCAGCAGCTCCACCGGGACTAGCGGGGAGCCTGAGCAGTTCTTC.

The rearrangement joins TRBV6-2 or TRBV6-3 to TRBJ1-2, with a possible D match to TRBD1 (5 bases). There are 15 residues in the CDR3. Trimming removed 2 bases at V and 0 bases at J, with 10 bases between. In germline, CDR1 is MNHEY, CDR2 SVGEGT. The chain's CDR3 is CASSYPTAANYGYTF. The CDR3 DNA is TGTGCCAGCAGTTACCCGACAGCAGCTAACTATGGCTACACCTTC.

The chain is built from TRBV24-1 and TRBJ2-6, with TRBD1 as a possible D gene (6 bases). Germline CDR1 reads KGHDR; CDR2 reads SFDVKD. This CDR3 has 15 amino acids. Trimming shortened V by 3 bases and J by 11 bases, and 16 bases separated the two germline ends. This CDR3 reads CATSDKGRGVDVLTF. In DNA, the CDR3 is TGTGCCACCAGTGATAAGGGCAGGGGAGTGGACGTCCTGACTTTC.